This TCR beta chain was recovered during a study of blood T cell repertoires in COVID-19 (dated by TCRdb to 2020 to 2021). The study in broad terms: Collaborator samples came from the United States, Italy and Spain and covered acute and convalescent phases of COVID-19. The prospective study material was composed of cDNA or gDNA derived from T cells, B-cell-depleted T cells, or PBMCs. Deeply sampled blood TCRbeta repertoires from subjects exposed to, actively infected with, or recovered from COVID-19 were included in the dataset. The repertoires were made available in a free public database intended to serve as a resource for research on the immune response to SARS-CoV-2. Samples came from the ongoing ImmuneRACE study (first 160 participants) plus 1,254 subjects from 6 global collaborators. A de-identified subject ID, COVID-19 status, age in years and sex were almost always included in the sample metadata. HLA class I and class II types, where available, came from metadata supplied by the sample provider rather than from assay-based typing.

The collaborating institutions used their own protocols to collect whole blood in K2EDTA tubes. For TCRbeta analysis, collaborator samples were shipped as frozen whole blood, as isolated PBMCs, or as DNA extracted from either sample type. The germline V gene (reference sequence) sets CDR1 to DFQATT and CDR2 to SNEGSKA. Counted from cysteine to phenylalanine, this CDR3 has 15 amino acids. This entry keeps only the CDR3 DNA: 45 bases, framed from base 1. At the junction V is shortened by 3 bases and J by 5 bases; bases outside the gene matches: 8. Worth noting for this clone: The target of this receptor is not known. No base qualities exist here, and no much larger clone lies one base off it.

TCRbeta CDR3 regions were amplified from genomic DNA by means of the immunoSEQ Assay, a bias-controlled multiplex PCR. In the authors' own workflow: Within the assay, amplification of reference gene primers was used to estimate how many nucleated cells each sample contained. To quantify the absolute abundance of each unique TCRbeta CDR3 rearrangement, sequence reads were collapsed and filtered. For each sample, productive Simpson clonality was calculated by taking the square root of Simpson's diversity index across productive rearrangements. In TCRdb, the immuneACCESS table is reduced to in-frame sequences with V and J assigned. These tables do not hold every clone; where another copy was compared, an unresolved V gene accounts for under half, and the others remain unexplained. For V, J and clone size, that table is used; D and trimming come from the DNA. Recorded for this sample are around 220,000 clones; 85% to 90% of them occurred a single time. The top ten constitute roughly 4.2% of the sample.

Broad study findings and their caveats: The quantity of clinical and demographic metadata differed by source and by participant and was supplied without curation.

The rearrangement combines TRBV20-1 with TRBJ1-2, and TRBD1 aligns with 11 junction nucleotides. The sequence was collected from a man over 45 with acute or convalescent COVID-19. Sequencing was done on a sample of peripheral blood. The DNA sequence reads TGCAGTGCTAGTCCCGGACAGGGGGCTAGTTATGGCTACACCTTC. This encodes CSASPGQGASYGYTF.